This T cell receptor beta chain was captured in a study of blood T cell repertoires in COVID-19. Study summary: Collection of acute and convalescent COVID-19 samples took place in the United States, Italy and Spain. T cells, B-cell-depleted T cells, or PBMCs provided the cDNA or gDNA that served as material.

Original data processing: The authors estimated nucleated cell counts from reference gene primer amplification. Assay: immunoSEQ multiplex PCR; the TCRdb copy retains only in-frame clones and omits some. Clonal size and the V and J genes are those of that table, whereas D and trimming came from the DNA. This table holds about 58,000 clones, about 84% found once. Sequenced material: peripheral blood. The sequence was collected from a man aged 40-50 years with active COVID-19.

Here the CDR3 reads CASSLDGRGYNEQFF. CDR3 bases: TGCGCCAGCAGCTTGGACGGGCGGGGGTACAATGAGCAGTTCTTC. The chain links TRBV5-1 to TRBJ2-1; 7 bases agree with TRBD2. V shed 0 bases and J 4 bases; nucleotides not matched to a gene: 4. CDR3 length: 15 amino acids. Germline V gene data show CDR1 as SGHRS and CDR2 as YFSETQ. Complete variable domain (other parts from reference TRBV5-1 and TRBJ2-1): KAGVTQTPRYLIKTRGQQVTLSCSPISGHRSVSWYQQTPGQGLQFLFEYFSETQRNKGNFPGRFSGRQFSNSRSEMNVSTLELGDSALYLCASSLDGRGYNEQFFGPGTRLTVL.